This T cell receptor beta chain was recovered during a study of control samples from healthy donors and cancer patients. Assay: immunoSEQ multiplex PCR; the TCRdb copy retains only in-frame clones and omits some. The table has 85,000 to 100,000 clones, around 80% seen once. Sequencing was done on a sample of blood. The clonotype originates from a man aged 60 to 69 in good health.

The CDR3 bases are TGTGCCAGCAGTGTCGCCCGCTTGGGCGAGCAGTACTTC. Encoded protein: CASSVARLGEQYF. V is TRBV2 and J is TRBJ2-7, with unresolved D. Germline assignment: CDR1 SNHLY and CDR2 FYNNEI. This CDR3 contains 13 residues. V was trimmed by 4 bases and J by 6 bases, leaving 13 bases between them.